One sample yielded the 2 T cell receptor beta chains listed below, sequenced in a study of cytotoxic CD8 clonotypes in ibrutinib-treated CLL. TCRdb keeps only in-frame clones here, not all; method: immunoSEQ multiplex PCR. The data contain 150,000 or so clones, about 88% of them singletons. Sample: PBMCs, taken at disease progression, from a patient treated with ibrutinib. The receptors shown here come from a human donor with chronic lymphocytic leukemia.

V is TRBV7-9 and J is TRBJ1-3; D gene unclear. The CDR3 is made up of 12 amino acids. V gave up 8 bases and J gave up 0 bases, with 5 bases separating them. Germline V gives CDR1 SEHNR, CDR2 FQNEAQ (reference sequence). Here the CDR3 reads CASGGSGNTIYF. The CDR3 bases are TGTGCCAGCGGCGGCTCTGGAAACACCATATATTTT.

J is TRBJ1-2 and V is TRBV7-2; tentative D call: TRBD1 (6 bases). The germline CDR1 and CDR2 sequences are SGHTA and FQGNSA. Trimming took 2 bases from V and 8 from J, leaving 21 bases between them. The CDR3 has 16 amino acids. CDR3 sequence (DNA): TGTGCCAGCAGCTTATGGGGTAACAGGGATCCAGGAGGCTACACCTTC. Translating gives CASSLWGNRDPGGYTF. The full variable domain, rest sourced from reference TRBV7-2 and TRBJ1-2, is GAGVSQSPSNKVTEKGKDVELRCDPISGHTALYWYRQSLGQGLEFLIYFQGNSAPDKSGLPSDRFSAERTGGSVSTLTIQRTQQEDSAVYLCASSLWGNRDPGGYTFGSGTRLTVV.